This TCR beta chain was retrieved from a study of beta chain features in type 1 diabetes. The study reverse transcribed the entire isolated RNA, so it sequenced expressed TCRB transcripts. It was found that naive, central memory and regulatory T cell samples averaged around 3.6 million reads. Clones were read by immunoSEQ multiplex PCR, and TCRdb kept only the in-frame ones, dropping some. Here the sample spans approximately 400,000 clones, about 15% being singletons. Via the markers CD45RO/CCR7/CD25/CD127/CD95/CD27, stem cell-like memory, regulatory, central memory and naive CD4+ cells were sorted. Purity exceeding 98% was reached by all sorted populations. The CDR3 is 14 residues long. Looked up from germline, CDR1 is SQVTM and CDR2 is ANQGSEA. V was trimmed by 0 bases and J by 8 bases, leaving 16 bases between them.

V and J are TRBV29-1 and TRBJ1-2; TRBD1 might be the D (5 bases). The source is a woman in her late teens or twenties in good health. Sequencing was performed on naive CD4+ T cells from blood. Here the CDR3 reads CSVEDLSGVGGYTF. The CDR3 DNA sequence: TGCAGCGTTGAAGATCTTTCGGGGGTTGGAGGCTACACCTTC.